This entry lists 23 T cell receptor beta chains sequenced from one sample in a study of CD8+ T cells in alopecia areata. As the sequencing template, cDNA was produced by extracting RNA and reverse transcribing it. Data came from immunoSEQ multiplex PCR; TCRdb stores just in-frame clones and leaves some out. This sample includes some 110,000 clones with no singletons; its ten biggest clones take up around 20%. Sequencing was performed on lesional skin. The receptors derive from a C3H/HeJ mouse with alopecia areata. This strain has MHC haplotype H2-k.

This clone was counted a few times. Gene names denote mouse genes. The read gets to within 4 residues of the CDR3 end, and the germline J gene fills in the rest. The J gene is TRBJ1-4, the V gene TRBV1; 7 bases line up with TRBD1. Germline-derived CDR1 and CDR2 are NSQYPW and LRSPGD (reference sequence). The length of the CDR3 is 16 residues. The CDR3 DNA, read in part, is TGCACCTGCAGTGCAGATGACACAGGGGTGGCCGAA. Translating it yields CTCSADDTGVAE. The complete CDR3 protein is CTCSADDTGVAERLFF.

As to this clone: The gene names here belong to mouse. The read ends 4 residues early relative to the CDR3; the germline J gene fills the gap. The J gene is TRBJ2-1, the V gene TRBV13-3; possibly TRBD1 for D (6 bases). V gave up 5 bases and J gave up 0 bases, with 12 bases separating them. Germline CDR1 is NNHDY and CDR2 is SYVADS. CDR3 size: 15 residues. CDR3 amino acids: CASRARTVNYAEQFF. The part of the CDR3 DNA that was read is TGTGCCAGCAGGGCCCGGACAGTTAACTATGCT.

This clone was recorded at least ten times. Gene names and germline match the mouse. The read ends 4 residues early relative to the CDR3; the germline J gene fills the gap. V gene TRBV13-3 combines with J gene TRBJ1-4, with 9 bases fitting TRBD1. With 5 bases clipped from V and 4 bases from J, the junction kept 3 bases outside the gene matches. Germline lookup yields CDR1 NNHDY and CDR2 SYVADS. CDR3 length equals 14 residues. CDR3 DNA (partial): TGTGCCAGCAGCAACAGGGGGCGCAACGAA. Protein: CASSNRGRNE. From start to end, the CDR3 is CASSNRGRNERLFF.

This clone was counted between two and nine times. All gene names here are mouse names. The missing CDR3 end, 4 residues past where the read stops, is filled in from the germline J gene. The chain employs TRBV13-3 and TRBJ2-7, with 7 bases matching TRBD1. From germline, CDR1 is NNHDY and CDR2 SYVADS. V dropped 5 bases and J dropped 0; count of bases not matched to a gene: 5. There are 14 residues in the CDR3. This CDR3 reads CASRQGSISYEQYF. The CDR3 bases that were read are TGTGCCAGCAGACAGGGGTCAATCTCCTAT.

Points on this clone: The protein listed by TCRdb differs at residue 13 from the translated DNA, so the DNA translation is shown. The genes are named according to mouse. The CDR3 is cut off 3 residues early in the read; its end comes from the germline J gene. The chain carries TRBV1 and TRBJ1-3, with 7 bases identical to TRBD1. The CDR3 covers 16 residues. Germline V gives CDR1 NSQYPW, CDR2 LRSPGD (reference sequence). The covered CDR3 bases are TGCCCCTGCAGACCGACAGGGTTCGGACCTGGAAATACG. This codes for CPCRPTGFGPGNT. The entire CDR3 reads CPCRPTGFGPGNTLYF.

Concerning this clone itself: The gene symbols are mouse symbols. The read finishes 4 residues shy of the CDR3 end, and the germline J gene is used to complete it. The rearrangement links TRBV16 to TRBJ1-2, with 7 bases that match TRBD1. The CDR3 loop spans 13 amino acids. The germline gives CDR1 SGHSA, CDR2 FRNQAP. The CDR3 bases that were read are TGTGCAAGCAGCCCTACAGGGGCCCCC. It translates to CASSPTGAP. The whole CDR3 protein reads CASSPTGAPDYTF.

This clone has more than one count but fewer than ten. The gene symbols are mouse symbols. The read terminates 4 residues before the CDR3 end, so the remaining end is supplied by the germline J gene. The chain employs TRBV13-3 and TRBJ2-4, with D perhaps TRBD2 (6 bases). Germline V CDR1 and CDR2: NNHDY, SYVADS. The CDR3 loop spans 14 amino acids. CDR3 DNA (partial): TGTGCCAGCAGTGAACCTGGGGTGGAAAAC. It translates to CASSEPGVEN. The CDR3 in full is CASSEPGVENTLYF.

Details on this clone: Gene labels here are mouse ones. CDR3 bases read: TGTGCCAGTCGGGACAGGGGTTAT. Its translation is CASRDRGY. The full CDR3 is CASRDRGYEQYF. The V and J genes are TRBV13-3 and TRBJ2-7, with 10 nucleotides matching TRBD1. With the read ending 4 residues before the CDR3 end, the germline J gene is used to fill in that end. Germline CDR1 is NNHDY and CDR2 is SYVADS. The CDR3 length is 12 residues.

Comment on this clone: Gene and germline names: mouse. The read ends 4 residues before the CDR3 terminus; that terminus is restored from the germline J gene. The rearrangement links TRBV12-1 to TRBJ1-2, with D perhaps TRBD1 (5 bases). Germline lookup yields CDR1 SGHSN and CDR2 HYEKVE. There are 14 residues in the CDR3. V lost 4 bases, J lost 1 base, and 12 bases lay in between. The CDR3 region is CASSQLDRNSDYTF. Partial CDR3 DNA: TGTGCCAGCTCCCAACTCGACAGAAACTCC. Together with reference TRBV12-1 and TRBJ1-2, the CDR3 gives the full variable domain: DSGVVQSPRHIIKEKGGRSVLTCIPISGHSNVVWYQQTLGKELKFLIQHYEKVERDKGFLPSRFSVQQFDDYHSEMNMSALELEDSAMYFCASSQLDRNSDYTFGSGTRLLVI.

Notes on this clone: Gene names are the mouse ones. The CDR3 sequence: CASSITGLYEQYF. The covered CDR3 bases are TGTGCCAGCAGTATCACAGGTCTCTAT. V is TRBV19 and J is TRBJ2-7, with a possible D match to TRBD1 (5 bases). The CDR3 end is not reached by the read, which stops 4 residues before it; the germline J gene fills it in. CDR1 is FNHDT and CDR2 is SITEND in the germline V gene (reference sequence). The CDR3 totals 13 residues. The V and J ends lost 2 bases and 3 bases respectively, with 9 bases between them. Filled out from reference TRBV19 and TRBJ2-7, the complete variable domain reads GGIITQTPKFLIGQEGQKLTLKCQQNFNHDTMYWYRQDSGKGLRLIYYSITENDLQKGDLSEGYDASREKKSSFSLTVTSAQKNEMAVFLCASSITGLYEQYFGPGTRLTVL.

The sample holds a few counts of this clone. Each gene name is a mouse one. Read sequence stops 4 residues before the CDR3 end, and the germline J gene provides the missing end. This chain uses TRBV13-1 with TRBJ2-7; TRBD1 matches at 9 bases. The germline V gene encodes CDR1 NSHNY and CDR2 SYGAGN. The CDR3 has 15 amino acids. CDR3 loop: CASSDFVGQGYEQYF. The CDR3 bases that were read are TGTGCCAGCAGTGATTTTGTGGGACAGGGATAT.

On this clone itself: Gene names denote mouse genes. Read data end 4 residues before the CDR3 end; the end is taken from the germline J gene. The V call is TRBV17, the J call TRBJ2-5, with 9 bases aligning to TRBD2. Germline CDR1 MNHDT, CDR2 YYDKIL. CDR3 size: 16 residues. The DNA read from the CDR3 is TGTGCTAGCAGGGGAGGACTGGGGAGGAGTATGGAC. Translated: CASRGGLGRSMD. The CDR3 as a whole reads CASRGGLGRSMDTQYF. The full variable domain, in which reference TRBV17 and TRBJ2-5 provide the parts outside the CDR3, is DTTVKQNPRYKLARVGKPVNLICSQTMNHDTMYWYQKKPNQAPKLLLFYYDKILNREADTFEKFQSSRPNNSFCSLYIGSAGLEYSAMYLCASRGGLGRSMDTQYFGPGTRLLVL.

A word on this clone: Mouse gene names apply. With the read ending 4 residues before the CDR3 end, the germline J gene is used to fill in that end. The chain recombines TRBV13-3 with TRBJ2-1; 8 bases fit TRBD2. CDR3 length: 16 residues. CDR1 and CDR2 (germline): NNHDY, SYVADS. V was pared by 0 bases and J by 3 bases, with 5 bases of the junction left unmatched. The DNA read from the CDR3 is TGTGCCAGCAGTGATGTTGGGGGGGGGTCCTATGCT. It is translated as CASSDVGGGSYA. The whole CDR3 protein reads CASSDVGGGSYAEQFF.

This clone was counted a few times. Any gene name here is a mouse gene name. The read falls 4 residues short of the CDR3 end, and the missing part is taken from the germline J gene. V and J are TRBV13-3 and TRBJ1-4; TRBD1 might be the D (5 bases). CDR1 NNHDY and CDR2 SYVADS come from the germline V gene. The V gene lost 6 bases and the J gene lost 3 bases, with 18 bases spanning the gap. The CDR3 length is 16 residues. CDR3 in amino acids: CASKPLEGGANERLFF. The CDR3 bases that were read are TGTGCCAGCAAACCCCTTGAGGGAGGGGCCAACGAA.

This clone was detected a few times. All gene names here are mouse names. The CDR3 here is CASGPKNTGQLYF. Incomplete CDR3 DNA: TGTGCCAGCGGCCCCAAAAACACCGGG. The V call is TRBV13-2, the J call TRBJ2-2; D not certain. The read finishes 4 residues shy of the CDR3 end, and the germline J gene is used to complete it. Germline CDR1 and CDR2: NNHNN and SYGAGS (reference sequence). The CDR3 has 13 residues. V lost 5 bases, J lost 1 base, and 6 bases lay in between.

Notes on this clone: Gene names are mouse gene names. CDR3 DNA (partial): TGTGCCAGCAGTGAAGCAGGGGTGGCT. Translated, it gives CASSEAGVA. The whole CDR3 reads CASSEAGVAEQFF. The V gene is TRBV13-3, the J gene TRBJ2-1; a weak D match, TRBD1 (6 bases). The CDR3 goes on 4 residues after the read ends, and that part is filled in from the germline J gene. The CDR3 spans 13 residues. CDR1 is NNHDY and CDR2 is SYVADS in the germline V gene.

As to this clone: TCRdb and the translated DNA give different amino acids at residue 13; the protein presented here is the one translated from the DNA. Genes and germline are mouse. The CDR3 end lies 3 residues beyond the end of the read and is filled in from the germline J gene. V is TRBV13-2 and J is TRBJ1-6; a weak D match, TRBD1 (6 bases). TRBJ1-6 carries the ORF label, with uncertain function. V was cut by 3 bases and J by 0 bases, with 10 bases left in between. CDR3 length equals 16 residues. Germline lookup yields CDR1 NNHNN and CDR2 SYGAGS (reference sequence). The sequenced CDR3 bases are TGTGCCAGCGGTGTCGGGACACTTTCCTATAATTCGCCC. Protein sequence: CASGVGTLSYNSP. The whole CDR3 protein reads CASGVGTLSYNSPLYF.

In this sample, this clone turned up many times. Gene names and germline refer to mouse. The covered CDR3 bases are TGTGCCAGCAGAACCGGGACAGGGGGCGACGAA. Its protein is CASRTGTGGDE. The CDR3 in its entirety is CASRTGTGGDERLFF. The chain links TRBV13-3 to TRBJ1-4; TRBD1 agrees at 12 bases. The DNA ends 4 residues before the CDR3 does, and the rest of the CDR3 is filled in from the germline J gene. The ends lost 5 bases at V and 6 bases at J; junction bases unmatched: 5. CDR3 length: 15 residues. Looked up from germline, CDR1 is NNHDY and CDR2 is SYVADS.

In this sample, this clone turned up a few times. Gene and germline names: mouse. The sequenced part of the CDR3 DNA is TGTGCCAGCAGTAACCGGGACTGGGGGGTTGCAGAA. Its protein product is CASSNRDWGVAE. The complete CDR3 sequence is CASSNRDWGVAETLYF. The chain joins TRBV13-1 to TRBJ2-3, with 12 positions matching TRBD2. The DNA ends 4 residues before the CDR3 does, and the rest of the CDR3 is filled in from the germline J gene. The ends lost 4 bases at V and 2 bases at J; junction bases unmatched: 5. The germline gives CDR1 NSHNY, CDR2 SYGAGN. The CDR3 spans 16 residues.

This clone has at least ten counts. Gene and germline names: mouse. The CDR3 extends 4 residues past the end of the read, so its final part is completed from the germline J gene. The chain recombines TRBV13-3 with TRBJ2-7; 10 bases are shared with TRBD2. CDR3 length equals 15 residues. Germline V gene data show CDR1 as NNHDY and CDR2 as SYVADS. The junction had 5 bases not matched to a gene; V was cut back by 5 bases and J by 0 bases. The CDR3 is CASSQGLGTSYEQYF. The sequenced CDR3 bases are TGTGCCAGCAGCCAGGGACTGGGGACCTCCTAT.

As to this clone: The genes are named according to mouse. The CDR3 end falls 4 residues outside the read, so it is completed with the germline J gene. This sequence joins TRBV16 and TRBJ2-4, with D perhaps TRBD2 (6 bases). The CDR3 has 14 residues. V dropped 1 base and J dropped 2 bases, with 7 bases sitting between them. Germline V gene lookup returns CDR1 SGHSA and CDR2 FRNQAP. CDR3 sequence: CASSLGLAQNTLYF. Incomplete CDR3 DNA: TGTGCAAGCAGCTTAGGACTGGCTCAAAAC.

Many counts were recorded for this clone. Genes and germline come from the mouse. The CDR3 extends 4 residues past the end of the read, so its final part is completed from the germline J gene. This chain joins TRBV13-3 and TRBJ2-7; D perhaps matches TRBD1 (5 bases). The V and J ends lost 3 bases and 0 bases respectively, with 13 bases between them. CDR3 length: 15 amino acids. Germline assignment: CDR1 NNHDY and CDR2 SYVADS. The CDR3 region is CASSGTIRSSYEQYF. The CDR3 DNA, read in part, is TGTGCCAGCAGTGGGACAATTAGGAGCTCCTAT.

Worth noting for this clone: Mouse names are used for the genes. The read is 4 residues too short to cover the CDR3 end, so that end is filled in from the germline J gene. The chain employs TRBV13-2 and TRBJ2-5; TRBD2 matches at 7 bases. V dropped 1 base and J dropped 0; count of bases not matched to a gene: 2. The CDR3 has 15 amino acids. Germline CDR1 reads NNHNN; CDR2 reads SYGAGS (reference sequence). CDR3 DNA, as far as it was read: TGTGCCAGCGGTGATCCCTGGGGGAACCAAGAC. Protein sequence: CASGDPWGNQD. The whole CDR3 protein reads CASGDPWGNQDTQYF.